This section outlines one T cell receptor (beta chain) sequence together with its context. The antigen remains unidentified. Trimming took off 1 base at V and 3 bases at J, with 9 bases between the two ends. This CDR3 contains 14 residues. The germline gives CDR1 LNHNV, CDR2 YYDKDF (reference sequence). Measured with immunoSEQ multiplex PCR; TCRdb has only the in-frame clones, and not every one. In the table there are 90,000 to 150,000 clones, about 85% of which are singletons. The data originate from a study of T cell responses to AZD1222 COVID-19 vaccine. At the level of the study: The analysis combined second doses at about 4 or about 12 weeks.

Whole-study results and caveats: Spike was spanned by vaccine-associated CD4 TCRs, with dominance at 160-218 and 743-854. Repertoire sampling happened only post peak T cell response.

The chain uses TRBV15 and TRBJ1-1, with D perhaps matching TRBD1 (6 bases). The TCR comes from an adult in good health. The input for sequencing was peripheral blood, taken on day 0 of AZD1222 vaccination. The CDR3 loop reads CATSRGRGDTEAFF. In nucleotides, the CDR3 is TGTGCCACCAGCAGAGGTAGGGGGGACACTGAAGCTTTCTTT.